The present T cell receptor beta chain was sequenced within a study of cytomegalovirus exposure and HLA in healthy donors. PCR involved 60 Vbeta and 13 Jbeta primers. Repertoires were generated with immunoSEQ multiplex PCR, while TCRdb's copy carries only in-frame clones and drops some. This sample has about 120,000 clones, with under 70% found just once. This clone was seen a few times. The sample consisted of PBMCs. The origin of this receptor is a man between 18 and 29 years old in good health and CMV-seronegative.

The CDR3 region has the DNA TGCGCCAGCAGCTTAGGGACTAGCACCTTGAATGAGCAGTTCTTC. Residues: CASSLGTSTLNEQFF. V gene TRBV5-1 combines with J gene TRBJ2-1, with 9 bases that match TRBD2. CDR1 is SGHRS, CDR2 YFSETQ, per germline. V gave up 2 bases and J gave up 7 bases; unmatched junction bases: 7. This CDR3 comprises 15 residues.